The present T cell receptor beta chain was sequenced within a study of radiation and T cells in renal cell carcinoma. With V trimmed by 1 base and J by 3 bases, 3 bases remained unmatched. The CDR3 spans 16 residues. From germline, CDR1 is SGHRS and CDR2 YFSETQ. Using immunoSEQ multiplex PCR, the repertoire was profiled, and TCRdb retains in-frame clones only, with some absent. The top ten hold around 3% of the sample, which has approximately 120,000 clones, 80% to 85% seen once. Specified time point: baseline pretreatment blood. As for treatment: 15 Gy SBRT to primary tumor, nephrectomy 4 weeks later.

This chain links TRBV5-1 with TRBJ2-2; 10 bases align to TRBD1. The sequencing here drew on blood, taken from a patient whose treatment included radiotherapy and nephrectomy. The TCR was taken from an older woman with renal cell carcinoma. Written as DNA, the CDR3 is TGCGCCAGCAGCTTGCTTGGACAGGGGGACACCGGGGAGCTGTTTTTT. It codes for CASSLLGQGDTGELFF.